A selection of T cell receptor beta chains follows, all from one sample in a study of cytomegalovirus exposure and HLA in healthy donors. Generated by immunoSEQ multiplex PCR, the TCRdb table keeps only in-frame clones and is missing some. This sample has 150,000 or so clones, with approximately 71% found just once. Sequencing used PBMCs. Receptors originate from a girl aged 10 to 17 in good health and CMV-seronegative. Each CDR3 is given with its conserved first and last residue. A D gene is named only where the DNA matches it firmly. For some rows the clone size is stated as once, few or many, or as a class when expanded; others skip it.

-	-	TRBJ1-4	TRBV6-1	TGTGCCACAGGACAGTTAGGTTATGAAGAACTGTTTTTT	CATGQLGYEELFF
-	-	TRBJ1-1	TRBV6-5	TGTGCCACGGGGGGCGGTGAGAACACTGAAGCTTTCTTT	CATGGGENTEAFF
-	-	TRBJ1-3	TRBV7-9	TGTGCCAGCAGCTTGGGCTCGGGAAACACCATATATTTT	CASSLGSGNTIYF
TRBD2	-	TRBJ2-3	TRBV11-2	TGTGCCAGCAGCTCGGGGCGACTAGCCCCTGCGTCGTATTTT	CASSSGRLAPASYF
-	few	TRBJ1-4	TRBV6-5	TGTGCCAGCAGGTCTCTAGATGGGGAAAAACTGTTTTTT	CASRSLDGEKLFF
-	-	TRBJ2-5	TRBV5-1	TGCGCCAGCAGCAAAGGGACTGTACAAGAGACCCAGTACTTC	CASSKGTVQETQYF
TRBD2	-	TRBJ2-5	TRBV5-4	TGTGCCAGCAGCTTGAAAATGCTAGCGGGGGGTCCTCGGGAGACCCAGTACTTC	CASSLKMLAGGPRETQYF
TRBD2	-	TRBJ2-1	TRBV6-6	TGTGCCAGCAGGCGACTAGCGGACTCCTACAATGAGCAGTTCTTC	CASRRLADSYNEQFF
TRBD1	once	TRBJ1-2	TRBV13	TGTGCCAGCAGCTTAGAGGCTGGGACAGAGATGGGCTACACCTTC	CASSLEAGTEMGYTF
TRBD2	-	TRBJ2-1	TRBV4-1	TGCGCCAGCAGCCAAGTTAGGAGCGGGGTGAACAATGAGCAGTTCTTC	CASSQVRSGVNNEQFF
TRBD1	-	TRBJ1-1	TRBV5-1	TGCGCCAGCAGCTTGGACCGGGACAGGGAGGGGGCTGAAGCTTTCTTT	CASSLDRDREGAEAFF
TRBD1	-	TRBJ1-1	TRBV7-2	TGTGCCAGCAGCTTTCGTTGGACAGGGGGCTTGAACACTGAAGCTTTCTTT	CASSFRWTGGLNTEAFF
TRBD2	few	TRBJ2-1	TRBV5-1	TGCGCCAGCAGCTCTCGGGGGAGGGGCTCCTACAATGAGCAGTTCTTC	CASSSRGRGSYNEQFF
-	-	TRBJ1-2	TRBV29-1	TGCAGCGTCCACCGTGGCTCAGGGGCGAGTGGCTACACCTTC	CSVHRGSGASGYTF
TRBD1	-	TRBJ1-6	TRBV18	TGTGCCAGCTCACCAGGCCAGGGGGCTGGTTCACCCCTCCACTTT	CASSPGQGAGSPLHF
TRBD1	-	TRBJ1-2	TRBV6-6	TGTGCCAGCAGTTGGGACAGAAAATTAAACTATGGCTACACCTTC	CASSWDRKLNYGYTF
-	-	TRBJ2-1	TRBV27	TGTGCCAGCAGTTTCGATGGGCGGGACGTACACAATGAGCAGTTCTTC	CASSFDGRDVHNEQFF
-	-	TRBJ1-2	TRBV4-1	TGCGCCAGCAGCGTCGACAGTGAGGTCCATGGCTACACCTTC	CASSVDSEVHGYTF
TRBD1	-	TRBJ1-1	TRBV10-3	TGTGCCATCAGTCAGGGGGACAGGAACACTGAAGCTTTCTTT	CAISQGDRNTEAFF
-	-	TRBJ1-2	TRBV5-4	TGTGCCAGCAGCTTAAATGGCGCCGCGGATAACTATGGCTACACCTTC	CASSLNGAADNYGYTF
-	-	TRBJ2-5	TRBV5-6	TGTGCCAGCAGCTTATCAGGGTTCGTGAAGACCCAGTACTTC	CASSLSGFVKTQYF
-	few	TRBJ1-5	TRBV6-1	TGTGCCAGCAGGGAAACAATCGAGCCCCAGCATTTT	CASRETIEPQHF
TRBD1	-	TRBJ2-2	TRBV5-4	TGTGCCAGCACCCAGGACAGGGCATCCACCGGGGAGCTGTTTTTT	CASTQDRASTGELFF
TRBD2	-	TRBJ2-3	TRBV4-2	TGTGCCAGCAGCCTGGGACTAGCGGGGGGCACAGATACGCAGTATTTT	CASSLGLAGGTDTQYF
TRBD1	-	TRBJ1-4	TRBV15	TGTGCCACCAGCAGAGGAGACAGGGGACAGGAAAAACTGTTTTTT	CATSRGDRGQEKLFF
TRBD1	once	TRBJ1-5	TRBV25-1	TGTGCCAGCAGTGGAAGGACAGGGGGCTTAAATCAGCCCCAGCATTTT	CASSGRTGGLNQPQHF
TRBD1	once	TRBJ1-5	TRBV4-1	TGCGCCAGCAGCTCGGCCGGGACAGGGGCGAATCAGCCCCAGCATTTT	CASSSAGTGANQPQHF
TRBD1	few	TRBJ2-7	TRBV10-3	TGTGCCATCAGTGAAAGAGTGTTGAGACAGGGGTCGTACGAGCAGTACTTC	CAISERVLRQGSYEQYF
TRBD1	-	TRBJ1-1	TRBV5-1	TGCGCCAGTTCCAGGGGGGACACTGAAGCTTTCTTT	CASSRGDTEAFF
TRBD1	-	TRBJ1-1	TRBV19	TGTGCCACTACCGGGACAGCTAACACTGAAGCTTTCTTT	CATTGTANTEAFF
-	-	TRBJ2-1	TRBV5-1	TGCGCCAGCAGCGTTTTCTACAGGGAATCCTACAATGAGCAGTTCTTC	CASSVFYRESYNEQFF
TRBD1	once	TRBJ2-2	TRBV6-5	TGTGCCAGCAGTCAGGACAGGAGGAACACCGGGGAGCTGTTTTTT	CASSQDRRNTGELFF
-	once	TRBJ1-2	TRBV6-5	TGTGCCAGCAGTTACGGGCCTTTGGCGCCGGATGGCTACACCTTC	CASSYGPLAPDGYTF
TRBD1	-	TRBJ2-3	TRBV18	TGTGCCAGCAACCCCGGGACAGGTGGATCAGATACGCAGTATTTT	CASNPGTGGSDTQYF
-	-	TRBJ1-5	TRBV19	TGTGCCAGTAGTATGAGTCTTGGTAACAATCAGCCCCAGCATTTT	CASSMSLGNNQPQHF
-	few	TRBJ1-5	TRBV19	TGTGCCAGTAGTATGATACGGACACTTAGCAATCAGCCCCAGCATTTT	CASSMIRTLSNQPQHF
TRBD1	-	TRBJ1-6	TRBV19	TGTGCCAGTATAGACAGGGGGGCTAATTCACCCCTCCACTTT	CASIDRGANSPLHF